One and the same sample provided the 30 T cell receptor beta chains below, sequenced in a study of low-dose radiotherapy and immunotherapy resistance in tumors (dated by TCRdb to the early 2020s). For sequencing, an Illumina HiSeq 2500 was employed. First-strand cDNA was synthesized with Superscript III and a set of TRAV- and TRBV-specific primers, covering both TCRalpha and TCRbeta chains. TCRs were amplified for about 20 PCR cycles with Phusion, using a constant-region primer paired with the adapter attached to the V primers. TCRdb handled the public reads itself, with Q25 trimming in fastp and clone calling in MiXCR, and kept productive beta chains. Each entry merges the rows of one CDR3 protein and shows their most common DNA and genes. Here the sample has approximately 100,000 distinct CDR3 sequences; about 20% occur a single time. The ten largest clones represent about 4% of the sample. The intended sense of this specimen's time point label: after trial treatment. In light of the paper, this sample's treatment or condition label describes: LDRT plus nivolumab, ipilimumab, low-dose cyclophosphamide and aspirin (RACIN trial).

Sequenced material: PBMCs, taken after low-dose radiotherapy plus immunotherapy. The origin of the receptors is a male donor with prostate cancer.

This clonotype was detected a few times. The chain is built from TRBV7-8 and TRBJ2-3; the D gene is possibly TRBD1 (7 bases). The CDR3 has 20 amino acids. Germline loops: CDR1 SGHVS, CDR2 FQNEAQ. Trimming removed 5 bases from V and 2 bases from J, with 29 bases in between. CDR3 amino acids: CASSPGDRYLGLPDTDTQYF. The CDR3 DNA reads as TGTGCCAGCAGCCCGGGGGACAGATACTTGGGTTTACCCGACACAGATACGCAGTATTTT.

The chain links TRBV30 to TRBJ1-1, with D tentatively TRBD1 (6 bases). CDR1 and CDR2 from the germline V gene are GTSNPN and SVGIG (reference sequence). CDR3 length equals 13 residues. The V end lost 5 bases, the J end lost 1 base, and 11 bases lay between the germline ends. The CDR3 loop is CAWSGQSNTEAFF. In DNA, the CDR3 is TGTGCCTGGTCCGGACAGTCGAACACTGAAGCTTTCTTT.

This clonotype was counted ten times or more. The chain is built from TRBV5-4 and TRBJ2-7; the match to TRBD2 covers 7 bases. CDR1 and CDR2 from the germline V gene are SGHNT and YYREEE (reference sequence). The CDR3 covers 15 residues. V was clipped by 5 bases and J by 5 bases; unmatched bases: 13. The chain's CDR3 is CASSSMGTINNEQYF. CDR3 nucleotide sequence: TGTGCCAGCAGTTCCATGGGGACTATAAACAACGAGCAGTACTTC.

In its sample, this clonotype was seen many times. The V gene is TRBV2, the J gene TRBJ2-5, with 11 bases matching TRBD2. V trimming: 8 bases; J trimming: 5 bases; junction bases outside the gene matches: 10. The CDR3 sequence is 15 residues long. Germline-derived CDR1 and CDR2 are SNHLY and FYNNEI. CDR3 sequence reads: CASGLAGGLVETQYF. The CDR3 bases are TGTGCCAGCGGTTTAGCGGGGGGGCTCGTGGAGACCCAGTACTTC.

In its sample, this clonotype was seen many times. The chain has TRBV19 and TRBJ2-7, with 7 bases identical to TRBD1. Germline V gives CDR1 LNHDA, CDR2 SQIVND (reference sequence). Trimming cost V 6 bases and J 2 bases; bases outside gene matches: 7. The CDR3 contains 14 residues. The chain's CDR3 is CASRGQVRPYEQYF. The CDR3 nucleotides read TGTGCCAGTAGAGGACAGGTTCGGCCCTACGAGCAGTACTTC.

The rearrangement links TRBV5-1 to TRBJ2-5; TRBD2 agrees at 13 bases. CDR3 length: 17 residues. CDR1 SGHRS and CDR2 YFSETQ come from the germline V gene. Trimming at V came to 4 bases and at J to 5 bases, leaving 11 bases not matched to a gene. CDR3 DNA sequence: TGCGCCAGCAGCGCAACTAGCGGGGGGGCCAAACGGGAGACCCAGTACTTC. Encoded protein: CASSATSGGAKRETQYF.

The sample holds many counts of this clonotype. The CDR3 DNA sequence: TGTGCCAGCAGTTTGGATGGGAGGAGGGGCTACACCTTC. It yields the protein CASSLDGRRGYTF. The V and J genes are TRBV12-3 or TRBV12-4 and TRBJ1-2; no firm D call. The V end lost 3 bases, the J end lost 8 bases, and 13 bases lay between the germline ends. This CDR3 contains 13 residues.

This clonotype was seen repeatedly, ten times or more. V is TRBV4-2 and J is TRBJ2-3; D perhaps matches TRBD2 (5 bases). Trimming removed 3 bases from V and 6 bases from J, with 22 bases in between. Germline V gene data show CDR1 as LGHNA and CDR2 as YNFKEQ. The CDR3 contains 17 residues. This CDR3 is CASSQGGAAEFSDTQYF. The CDR3, as DNA: TGTGCCAGCAGCCAGGGTGGAGCGGCGGAATTTAGTGATACGCAGTATTTT.

The CDR3 region has the DNA TGTGCCAGCAGTTACGTCCAGGGCCCCTACGAGCAGTACTTC. Translating gives CASSYVQGPYEQYF. This chain links TRBV6-2 or TRBV6-3 with TRBJ2-7, with TRBD1 as a possible D gene (5 bases). The CDR3 spans 14 residues. Germline-derived CDR1 and CDR2 are MNHEY and SVGEGT. Trimming took off 2 bases at V and 2 bases at J, with 10 bases between the two ends.

This clonotype was observed at least ten times. The gene calls are TRBV7-2 and TRBJ2-3, with D possibly TRBD1 on 7 matching bases. CDR3 size: 13 residues. CDR1 SGHTA and CDR2 FQGNSA come from the germline V gene. The germline V and J ends were trimmed by 5 bases and 6 bases, with 12 bases remaining between them. CDR3 sequence reads: CASSRQGGDTQYF. The CDR3 nucleotides are TGTGCCAGCAGCCGACAGGGAGGTGATACGCAGTATTTT. Supplemented by reference TRBV7-2 and TRBJ2-3, the full variable domain reads GAGVSQSPSNKVTEKGKDVELRCDPISGHTALYWYRQSLGQGLEFLIYFQGNSAPDKSGLPSDRFSAERTGGSVSTLTIQRTQQEDSAVYLCASSRQGGDTQYFGPGTRLTVL.

This clonotype was seen repeatedly, ten times or more. The chain employs TRBV5-6 and TRBJ2-2; no firm D call. Germline V gives CDR1 SGHDT, CDR2 YYEEEE. The CDR3 has 12 amino acids. The V end was cut by 0 bases, the J end by 6 bases, with 3 bases between. The CDR3 bases are TGTGCCAGCAGCTTGGCCGCCGGGGAGCTGTTTTTT. This encodes CASSLAAGELFF.

Points on this clonotype: A far larger clone lies a single base away; this is likely a read error. The CDR3 DNA sequence: TGTGCCAGCAGCCCGACACCCCCCTACGAGCAGTTCTTC. Protein sequence: CASSPTPPYEQFF. The chain employs TRBV11-2 and TRBJ2-1; D unclear. Per the germline V gene, CDR1 is SGHAT and CDR2 is FQNNGV. This CDR3 comprises 13 residues. Trimming stripped 5 bases from V and 10 bases from J, with 15 bases between.

Many counts were recorded for this clonotype. The V and J genes are TRBV6-5 and TRBJ2-7; D possibly corresponds to TRBD2 (5 bases). This CDR3 region has 15 residues. Germline CDR1 MNHEY, CDR2 SVGAGI. V was clipped by 2 bases and J by 0 bases, with 11 bases between them. CDR3 region: CASSYLIGSSYEQYF. CDR3 DNA: TGTGCCAGCAGTTACCTAATAGGGAGCTCCTACGAGCAGTACTTC.

This clonotype was recorded many times. The rearrangement links TRBV5-1 to TRBJ2-5, with no clear D. The germline V and J ends were trimmed by 0 bases and 1 base, with 13 bases remaining between them. CDR3 size: 16 residues. Germline CDR1 is SGHRS and CDR2 is YFSETQ. This CDR3 is CASSLASVGAQETQYF. The DNA of the CDR3 is TGCGCCAGCAGCTTGGCCTCAGTAGGAGCCCAAGAGACCCAGTACTTC.

A word on this clonotype: Since a far larger clone is one base different, this is likely a read error. The chain couples TRBV6-1 to TRBJ1-3, with D unresolved. The CDR3 contains 14 residues. Germline loops: CDR1 MNHNS, CDR2 SASEGT. Trimming shortened V by 5 bases and J by 0 bases, and 8 bases separated the two germline ends. The DNA of the CDR3 is TGTGCCAGCAGTTACGGCATCTCTGGAAACACCATATATTTT. Amino acids: CASSYGISGNTIYF.

This clonotype was seen ten or more times. This chain connects TRBV5-1 to TRBJ1-1, with no clear D. V was pared by 0 bases and J by 1 base, with 13 bases between. The CDR3 consists of 16 residues. Germline V gene data show CDR1 as SGHRS and CDR2 as YFSETQ. CDR3 nucleotides: TGCGCCAGCAGCTTGGGTATTACGGGAGAGAACACTGAAGCTTTCTTT. It codes for CASSLGITGENTEAFF.

This clonotype was recorded many times. The CDR3 coding sequence is TGTGCCAGTAGTACAAGGACTAGCGGCACAGATACGCAGTATTTT. This codes for CASSTRTSGTDTQYF. This chain joins TRBV19 and TRBJ2-3, with 9 bases fitting TRBD2. This CDR3 comprises 15 residues. Germline loops: CDR1 LNHDA, CDR2 SQIVND (reference sequence). The V segment lost 4 bases and the J segment 1 base; nucleotides outside the gene matches: 3. Full variable domain (missing parts from reference TRBV19 and TRBJ2-3): DGGITQSPKYLFRKEGQNVTLSCEQNLNHDAMYWYRQDPGQGLRLIYYSQIVNDFQKGDIAEGYSVSREKKESFPLTVTSAQKNPTAFYLCASSTRTSGTDTQYFGPGTRLTVL.

This clonotype has just a few counts. This chain joins TRBV7-9 and TRBJ2-5; TRBD1 aligns across 7 bases. The germline gives CDR1 SEHNR, CDR2 FQNEAQ (reference sequence). V was clipped by 4 bases and J by 2 bases; unmatched bases: 4. There are 14 residues in the CDR3. The chain's CDR3 is CASSSPGQQETQYF. In nucleotides, the CDR3 is TGTGCCAGCAGCTCCCCGGGACAGCAAGAGACCCAGTACTTC. The full variable domain, in which reference TRBV7-9 and TRBJ2-5 provide the parts outside the CDR3, is DTGVSQNPRHKITKRGQNVTFRCDPISEHNRLYWYRQTLGQGPEFLTYFQNEAQLEKSRLLSDRFSAERPKGSFSTLEIQRTEQGDSAMYLCASSSPGQQETQYFGPGTRLLVL.

The V gene is TRBV28, the J gene TRBJ2-5, with unresolved D. Germline loops: CDR1 MDHEN, CDR2 SYDVKM. There are 15 residues in the CDR3. V was clipped by 3 bases and J by 5 bases, with 16 bases between them. For the CDR3, the DNA is TGTGCCAGCAGTTTGGGTTGGGCAGCCGGCGAGACCCAGTACTTC. This encodes CASSLGWAAGETQYF.

Ten or more counts support this clonotype. This chain connects TRBV2 to TRBJ2-1; TRBD2 aligns across 8 bases. The CDR3 spans 14 residues. Looked up from germline, CDR1 is SNHLY and CDR2 is FYNNEI. After removal of 2 bases from V and 5 bases from J, the junction contained 2 bases not matched to a gene. The CDR3 DNA reads as TGTGCCAGCAGTGAAACTAGCGGCAACAATGAGCAGTTCTTC. This codes for CASSETSGNNEQFF. Drawing the rest from reference TRBV2 and TRBJ2-1, the complete variable domain is EPEVTQTPSHQVTQMGQEVILRCVPISNHLYFYWYRQILGQKVEFLVSFYNNEISEKSEIFDDQFSVERPDGSNFTLKIRSTKLEDSAMYFCASSETSGNNEQFFGPGTRLTVL.

This clonotype is medium-sized within its sample. The rearrangement uses TRBV2 and TRBJ1-1; D is unclear. This CDR3 region has 13 residues. Germline V CDR1 and CDR2: SNHLY, FYNNEI. Trimming cost V 4 bases and J 1 base, with 7 bases left between them. The CDR3 protein is CASSVLENTEAFF. In DNA, the CDR3 is TGTGCCAGCAGTGTCTTGGAGAACACTGAAGCTTTCTTT.

This clonotype has a count of ten or more. The V and J genes are TRBV6-2 or TRBV6-3 and TRBJ1-3; D ambiguous. V lost 2 bases to trimming and J lost 0 bases, with 14 bases between them. Germline values: CDR1 MNHEY, CDR2 SVGEGT. The CDR3 is 17 amino acids. This CDR3 reads CASSYGTGPSSGNTIYF. The CDR3 region has the DNA TGTGCCAGCAGTTACGGTACCGGACCTAGCTCTGGAAACACCATATATTTT.

The chain combines TRBV3-1 with TRBJ2-3, with 10 positions matching TRBD2. J gave up 4 bases and V 1 base, and 14 bases lay outside the gene matches. The CDR3 runs to 19 residues. Germline V lookup: CDR1 LGHDT, CDR2 YNNKEL (reference sequence). DNA of the CDR3: TGTGCCAGCAGCCAAGCGTTTTTAGCGGGGGGATTAGGAGCAGATACGCAGTATTTT. This codes for CASSQAFLAGGLGADTQYF.

There are many counts of this clonotype. The chain is built from TRBV7-2 and TRBJ1-1; D possibly corresponds to TRBD1 (6 bases). V was shortened by 3 bases and J by 7 bases, with 12 bases between the two germline ends. Germline CDR1 is SGHTA and CDR2 is FQGNSA. The CDR3 is 13 residues long. In DNA form, the CDR3 reads TGTGCCAGCAGCTTGAACCGGGACATTGAAGCTTTCTTT. Translated: CASSLNRDIEAFF.

This clonotype was seen many times. The rearrangement joins TRBV20-1 to TRBJ2-3, with 10 bases lining up with TRBD2. This CDR3 has 17 amino acids. V trimming: 5 bases; J trimming: 0 bases; junction bases outside the gene matches: 11. Germline CDR1 DFQATT, CDR2 SNEGSKA (reference sequence). DNA of the CDR3: TGCAGTGCTCCGTACCGCACTAGCGGGGTTAGCACAGATACGCAGTATTTT. This encodes CSAPYRTSGVSTDTQYF.

In this sample, this clonotype turned up many times. The chain has TRBV7-9 and TRBJ2-5; 9 positions match TRBD2. Germline lookup yields CDR1 SEHNR and CDR2 FQNEAQ (reference sequence). V was clipped by 3 bases and J by 5 bases; unmatched bases: 7. The CDR3 is 15 amino acids. This CDR3 reads CASSFGTSPGETQYF. Written as DNA, the CDR3 is TGTGCCAGCAGCTTCGGGACTAGCCCGGGGGAGACCCAGTACTTC.

In its sample, this clonotype ranks as medium-sized. V gene TRBV29-1 combines with J gene TRBJ1-2; D ambiguous. V lost 6 bases and J lost 7, with 9 bases in between. Germline V CDR1 and CDR2: SQVTM, ANQGSEA. This CDR3 is 10 amino acids long. In nucleotides, the CDR3 is TGCAGCGTCCAGGCGGTTGGCTACACCTTC. It yields the protein CSVQAVGYTF.

This clonotype was seen many times. The chain couples TRBV20-1 to TRBJ2-7; D might be TRBD1 or TRBD2, each matching 5 bases. Germline V CDR1 and CDR2: DFQATT, SNEGSKA (reference sequence). The CDR3 contains 13 residues. V gave up 3 bases and J gave up 0 bases, with 9 bases separating them. As DNA, the CDR3 is TGCAGTGCTAGCGGGGCGAGCTCCTACGAGCAGTACTTC. Amino acid sequence: CSASGASSYEQYF.

The table lists this clonotype with many counts. J is TRBJ1-1 and V is TRBV15, with D uncertain. The CDR3 is 14 residues long. Germline CDR1 is LNHNV and CDR2 is YYDKDF (reference sequence). The V end lost 2 bases, the J end lost 7 bases, and 14 bases lay between the germline ends. CDR3 sequence: CATSRRGISLEAFF. The CDR3 DNA reads TGTGCCACCAGCAGACGAGGTATCAGTCTTGAAGCTTTCTTT.

This clonotype was observed many times. The J gene is TRBJ2-1, the V gene TRBV10-3; 10 bases are a match to TRBD2. After removal of 0 bases from V and 8 bases from J, the junction contained 4 bases not matched to a gene. This CDR3 is 15 amino acids long. The V gene's germline CDR1 is ENHRY and CDR2 SYGVKD. CDR3 loop: CAISESTLAGDEQFF. Written as DNA, the CDR3 is TGTGCCATCAGTGAGTCGACTCTAGCGGGGGATGAGCAGTTCTTC.